The rows below give T cell receptor beta chains drawn from one sample of a study of blood T cell repertoires in COVID-19. Profiling relied on immunoSEQ multiplex PCR, and the TCRdb table lists in-frame clones only, not all of them. Here the sample spans 250,000 to 300,000 clones, roughly 85% being singletons. Source material: peripheral blood. These receptor sequences come from a woman between 18 and 29 years old with acute or convalescent COVID-19. CDR3s include the opening cysteine and the closing phenylalanine or tryptophan. Each record gives: V gene, J gene, clone size, D gene, CDR3 DNA, CDR3 protein. The D gene is left open where the match is weak. Size is omitted from some rows. Given values are once, few, many or a class for expanded clones.

TRBV6-2/TRBV6-3	TRBJ2-1	NA	NA	TGTGCCAGCAGCAAGGGGGAATCGGGGCACAATGAGCAGTTCTTC	CASSKGESGHNEQFF
TRBV2	TRBJ2-3	once	TRBD2	TGTGCCAGCAGTGAACCGGGACTAGCGGGAGGAGACCAACAGGGAGATACGCAGTATTTT	CASSEPGLAGGDQQGDTQYF
TRBV5-1	TRBJ1-2	NA	NA	TGCGCCAGCAGCTTGGGCAGGGGCGGCTATGGCTACACCTTC	CASSLGRGGYGYTF
TRBV30	TRBJ2-2	once	TRBD1	TGTGCCTGGAGCCGGACAGGGGTGGGCGGGGAGCTGTTTTTT	CAWSRTGVGGELFF
TRBV2	TRBJ1-2	NA	TRBD1	TGTGCCAGCCACCGGGACAGGTCTGGCTACACCTTC	CASHRDRSGYTF
TRBV4-3	TRBJ2-3	NA	TRBD1	TGCGCCAGCAGCGGATTGACAGGGGGCACAGATACGCAGTATTTT	CASSGLTGGTDTQYF
TRBV27	TRBJ2-7	few	NA	TGTGCCAGCAGTTTATCCTGGAGGTCCTACGAGCAGTACTTC	CASSLSWRSYEQYF
TRBV30	TRBJ1-5	once	TRBD1	TGTGCCTGGAGTAGGGACAGGGGGCACCAGCCCCAGCATTTT	CAWSRDRGHQPQHF
TRBV6-5	TRBJ1-6	NA	TRBD1	TGTGCCAGCAGCCGAAGACAGGGGGATAATTCACCCCTCCACTTT	CASSRRQGDNSPLHF
TRBV7-2	TRBJ2-2	NA	TRBD2	TGTGCCAGCAGCTTAGCTGGCGGGAGGCCGAACACCGGGGAGCTGTTTTTT	CASSLAGGRPNTGELFF
TRBV7-9	TRBJ1-5	NA	NA	TGTGCCAGCAGCCAGGTTACCGGGGCACCGGACCAGGGGTCCCAGCATTTT	CASSQVTGAPDQGSQHF
TRBV28	TRBJ1-1	NA	NA	TGTGCCAGCAGCTCTTACAGGCTTGAAGCTTTCTTT	CASSSYRLEAFF
TRBV23-1	TRBJ2-1	NA	NA	TGCGCCTGTACCGGACAGAGAGGCTACAATGAGCAGTTCTTC	CACTGQRGYNEQFF
TRBV13	TRBJ2-2	NA	NA	TGTGCCAGCAGCTTAGGCCTGCCAGGGCCGAACACCGGGGAGCTGTTTTTT	CASSLGLPGPNTGELFF
TRBV27	TRBJ1-6	NA	NA	TGTGCCAGCAGTCTAGGGCCGGGAACCTATAATTCACCCCTCCACTTT	CASSLGPGTYNSPLHF
TRBV6-2/TRBV6-3	TRBJ2-4	few	NA	TGTGCCAGCAGTTATCTTCTTCAACCGGGACATTCAAAAAACATTCAGTACTTC	CASSYLLQPGHSKNIQYF
TRBV27	TRBJ2-7	NA	NA	TGTGCCAGCAGAGGGCAGGGGTCCTACGAGCAGTACTTC	CASRGQGSYEQYF
TRBV10-3	TRBJ1-5	once	TRBD1	TGTGCCATCAGTGAGTCTCCACAGGGGGTCTGGCCCCAGCATTTT	CAISESPQGVWPQHF
TRBV28	TRBJ2-3	NA	NA	TGTGCCAGCAGTTTCTCTCAGGGAAGGACAGATACGCAGTATTTT	CASSFSQGRTDTQYF
TRBV6-1	TRBJ2-1	once	NA	TGTGCCAGCAGTGAAGTGGCAGGAACCTACAATGAGCAGTTCTTC	CASSEVAGTYNEQFF
TRBV7-2	TRBJ1-6	NA	TRBD1	TGTGCCAGCAGCTTAGATGGGACAGGGACCTCACCCCTCCACTTT	CASSLDGTGTSPLHF
TRBV5-6	TRBJ2-5	NA	NA	TGTGCCAGCAGCCTAGAAATCGGGAAGACCCAGTACTTC	CASSLEIGKTQYF
TRBV28	TRBJ2-7	NA	TRBD1	TGTGCCAGCAGTTTCCCGACAGGGGGCCTTGAGCAGTACTTC	CASSFPTGGLEQYF
TRBV4-1	TRBJ2-7	NA	NA	TGCGCCAGCAGCCAAGGACCGGGTCAGAATTCCTACGAGCAGTACTTC	CASSQGPGQNSYEQYF
TRBV19	TRBJ2-2	few	TRBD1	TGTGCCAGTAGCCTAGGGGACAGGGCGCACACCGGGGAGCTGTTTTTT	CASSLGDRAHTGELFF
TRBV11-3	TRBJ2-3	NA	NA	TGTGCCAGCAGCCCCGGGACTACAGATACGCAGTATTTT	CASSPGTTDTQYF
TRBV12-1	TRBJ1-5	NA	NA	TGTGCCAGCAGCCCCACAGGGGGCGTGAAGCCCCAGCATTTT	CASSPTGGVKPQHF
TRBV3-1/TRBV3-2	TRBJ1-2	NA	TRBD1	TGTGCCAGCAGCCCGTTGGGGACAGTCAAGGGCTATGGCTACACCTTC	CASSPLGTVKGYGYTF
TRBV7-6	TRBJ2-3	NA	TRBD1	TGTGCCAGCAGCTTAGGGACAGGGTGGCGAGATACGCAGTATTTT	CASSLGTGWRDTQYF
TRBV30	TRBJ2-7	NA	NA	TGTGCCTGGAGCCATCACGAGCAGTACTTC	CAWSHHEQYF
TRBV6-6	TRBJ1-1	NA	TRBD1	TGTGCCAGCAGTCCATTCCGGGACAGGGGGCTGAACACTGAAGCTTTCTTT	CASSPFRDRGLNTEAFF
TRBV7-9	TRBJ2-7	NA	NA	TGTGCCAGCAGCGCGGGGGCATCCTACGAGCAGTACTTC	CASSAGASYEQYF
TRBV5-1	TRBJ2-7	NA	NA	TGCGCCAGCAGCGTGACAAGCTCCTACGAGCAGTACTTC	CASSVTSSYEQYF
TRBV2	TRBJ1-2	NA	TRBD1	TGTGCCAGCAGTGCCACCCAGGGGGTGGGGTATGGCTACACCTTC	CASSATQGVGYGYTF
TRBV2	TRBJ2-1	NA	TRBD2	TGTGCCGCGGGACTAGCGGGGATACCAAACTACAATGAGCAGTTCTTC	CAAGLAGIPNYNEQFF
TRBV4-2	TRBJ2-2	NA	TRBD2	TGTGCCAGCAGCCAAGAGGGAGGGACCAACGGGGAGCTGTTTTTT	CASSQEGGTNGELFF
TRBV12-3/TRBV12-4	TRBJ2-7	NA	TRBD1	TGTGCCAGCAGGGACAGGAACTACGAGCAGTACTTC	CASRDRNYEQYF
TRBV4-2	TRBJ2-2	NA	TRBD2	TGTGCCAGCAGCCAAGAGGGCTTGGGGGGGTTCACCGGGGAGCTGTTTTTT	CASSQEGLGGFTGELFF
TRBV2	TRBJ2-7	NA	TRBD2	TGTGCCAGCAGTGAATACCTTCCCGTGAGCGGGATTCGCTCCTACGAGCAGTACTTC	CASSEYLPVSGIRSYEQYF
TRBV6-1	TRBJ2-7	NA	NA	TGTGCCAGCAGTTCCACCGCCGGGATTTCGTACGAGCAGTACTTC	CASSSTAGISYEQYF
TRBV11-2	TRBJ2-1	NA	TRBD1	TGTGCCAGCAGCACATGGACAGGGAGAGGCAATGAGCAGTTCTTC	CASSTWTGRGNEQFF